This T cell receptor beta chain emerged from a study of response to subunit inactivated influenza vaccine. TCRdb passed the RT-PCR reads through MiXCR, listing each CDR3 protein once. This table has approximately 520,000 distinct CDR3 sequences, 16% appearing once. This clonotype was recorded at least ten times. Germline values: CDR1 SQVTM, CDR2 ANQGSEA. V lost 2 bases and J lost 5; bases outside the gene matches: 1. The CDR3 has 12 residues. The receptor was derived from a man between 50 and 69 years old who received an inactivated influenza vaccine. This rearrangement joins TRBV29-1 to TRBJ2-5; 8 positions match TRBD2. Specimen: CD4+ T cells sorted from PBMCs, collected around 2 years after vaccination. The CDR3 bases are TGCAGCGTTGAAAGCGGGAGCGAGACCCAGTACTTC. Residues: CSVESGSETQYF.